Below, 28 T cell receptor beta chains from the same sample are listed, as sequenced in a study of siplizumab effects on memory and regulatory T cells (dated by TCRdb to about 2019). For about six days, cells in the mixed lymphocyte reaction were kept in coculture at 37 degrees C. These receptors are not linked to any known antigen. Library creation used the immunoSEQ multiplex PCR assay. The source is immuneACCESS, and TCRdb retained only in-frame sequences with V and J called. Part of the clones is not carried over; for the studies checked, unresolved V genes explain less than half of this, and the remainder is unexplained. Here the sample has approximately 20,000 clones; around 40% occur a single time. The ten largest clones represent roughly 6.3% of the sample. Source material: CFSE-low (dividing) CD4+ T cells sorted from an allogeneic mixed lymphocyte reaction. All receptors derive from a human donor in good health; the cells came from an allogeneic mixed lymphocyte reaction. Some clones in this sample may be carry-over from other donors' samples.

V usage is TRBV19 and J usage is TRBJ1-1, with 7 bases identical to TRBD1. Germline CDR1 LNHDA, CDR2 SQIVND (reference sequence). V shed 3 bases and J 4 bases; nucleotides not matched to a gene: 5. This CDR3 is built from 14 residues. The CDR3 DNA sequence: TGTGCCAGTAGTATTGAGGGGGCGACCACTGAAGCTTTCTTT. It encodes CASSIEGATTEAFF.

This clone was seen ten or more times. The chain is built from TRBV5-1 and TRBJ1-4, with D maybe TRBD1 (6 bases). The germline CDR1 and CDR2 sequences are SGHRS and YFSETQ. The CDR3 runs 14 residues. Trimming pared 7 bases from V and 6 bases from J, leaving 16 bases between. DNA for the CDR3: TGCGCCAGCTCTTCCGGGACATTGCATGAAAAACTGTTTTTT. Translated: CASSSGTLHEKLFF.

This chain joins TRBV7-3 and TRBJ2-2, with TRBD2 identical over 9 bases. CDR3 length: 15 amino acids. Germline trimming cut 1 base from V and 4 bases from J; bases unmatched to any gene: 1. Germline V gene sequence: CDR1 SGHTA, CDR2 FQGTGA. CDR3 region: CASSLRGLATGELFF. In DNA, the CDR3 is TGTGCCAGCAGCTTAAGGGGACTAGCCACCGGGGAGCTGTTTTTT.

This chain joins TRBV19 and TRBJ2-2, with D perhaps assigned TRBD1 or TRBD2 (5 bases each). V was pared by 6 bases and J by 6 bases, with 14 bases between. This CDR3 is built from 14 residues. CDR1 and CDR2 (germline): LNHDA, SQIVND (reference sequence). The CDR3: CASSPTRGAGELFF. CDR3 DNA sequence: TGTGCCAGTAGCCCAACCAGAGGGGCCGGGGAGCTGTTTTTT.

This clone has a handful of counts. The chain combines TRBV19 with TRBJ2-1; the match to TRBD2 covers 10 bases. The CDR3 runs 15 residues. The junction had 0 bases not matched to a gene; V was cut back by 4 bases and J by 0 bases. Germline V lookup: CDR1 LNHDA, CDR2 SQIVND (reference sequence). The CDR3 protein is CASSTSGSSYNEQFF. The CDR3 DNA is TGTGCCAGTAGTACTAGCGGGAGCTCCTACAATGAGCAGTTCTTC.

This clone was counted a few times. J is TRBJ1-5 and V is TRBV15; D unclear. V was trimmed by 2 bases and J by 3 bases, leaving 11 bases between them. The V gene's germline CDR1 is LNHNV and CDR2 YYDKDF (reference sequence). The CDR3 is made up of 15 amino acids. The CDR3 bases are TGTGCCACCAGCAGAATAGGACTGTCCAATCAGCCCCAGCATTTT. Translated, it gives CATSRIGLSNQPQHF.

V gene TRBV18 combines with J gene TRBJ1-4; D not certain. The germline CDR1 and CDR2 sequences are KGHSH and LQKENI. The length of the CDR3 is 15 residues. The ends were cut back, 2 bases at V and 8 bases at J, with 15 bases in the middle. The CDR3 coding sequence is TGTGCCAGCTCACCATCACTATCAGAGGGCGAAAAACTGTTTTTT. Protein: CASSPSLSEGEKLFF.

V usage is TRBV19 and J usage is TRBJ2-7; 13 bases are shared with TRBD2. This CDR3 has 15 residues. Germline V gene sequence: CDR1 LNHDA, CDR2 SQIVND (reference sequence). V gave up 7 bases and J gave up 4 bases; unmatched junction bases: 7. The DNA for the CDR3 is TGTGCCAGTAACGCGGGACTAGCGGGGTCATACGAGCAGTACTTC. Translation gives CASNAGLAGSYEQYF.

This clone is judged medium-sized. V and J are TRBV7-7 and TRBJ2-2; 10 bases line up with TRBD1. V shed 5 bases, J shed 4 bases, and the junction held 4 bases outside the gene matches. The CDR3 length is 15 residues. Germline-derived CDR1 and CDR2 are SSHAT and FNYEAQ (reference sequence). The CDR3 here is CASSPGQGGTGELFF. The CDR3 DNA sequence: TGTGCCAGCAGCCCCGGACAGGGGGGCACCGGGGAGCTGTTTTTT. The entire variable domain, with the rest obtained from reference TRBV7-7 and TRBJ2-2, is as follows: GAGVSQSPRYKVTKRGQDVTLRCDPISSHATLYWYQQALGQGPEFLTYFNYEAQPDKSGLPSDRFSAERPEGSISTLTIQRTEQRDSAMYRCASSPGQGGTGELFFGEGSRLTVL.

V and J are TRBV4-2 and TRBJ1-2, with D perhaps TRBD1 (5 bases). The germline V gene has CDR1 LGHNA and CDR2 YNFKEQ. Trimming stripped 5 bases from V and 7 bases from J, with 23 bases between. CDR3 length: 16 amino acids. The CDR3 loop is CASSNRGADGHGGYTF. The CDR3 region has the DNA TGTGCCAGCAGCAATAGGGGAGCCGACGGGCATGGTGGCTACACCTTC.

By sample share, this clone is medium-sized. CDR3 sequence: CASSENYEQYF. As DNA, the CDR3 is TGTGCCAGCAGTGAAAACTACGAGCAGTACTTC. The chain has TRBV2 and TRBJ2-7; no firm D call. Germline CDR1 is SNHLY and CDR2 is FYNNEI. V dropped 2 bases and J dropped 3 bases, with 2 bases sitting between them. The CDR3 is 11 amino acids.

The table lists this clone with a count of one. The V call is TRBV29-1, the J call TRBJ2-2, with D unresolved. The V end lost 3 bases, the J end lost 0 bases, and 8 bases lay between the germline ends. The CDR3 totals 14 residues. The germline V gene encodes CDR1 SQVTM and CDR2 ANQGSEA. The CDR3 sequence: CSVEAGTNTGELFF. CDR3 DNA: TGCAGCGTTGAGGCAGGAACGAACACCGGGGAGCTGTTTTTT.

This rearrangement joins TRBV7-2 to TRBJ1-1, with no clear D. V was trimmed by 6 bases and J by 4 bases, leaving 12 bases between them. Germline V gives CDR1 SGHTA, CDR2 FQGNSA. The CDR3 loop spans 13 amino acids. This CDR3 is CASREAMVTEAFF. CDR3 sequence (DNA): TGTGCCAGCAGGGAGGCAATGGTCACTGAAGCTTTCTTT.

This clone has more than one count but fewer than ten. This chain joins TRBV30 and TRBJ2-7; no firm D call. The ends were cut back, 1 base at V and 2 bases at J, with 3 bases in the middle. Germline loops: CDR1 GTSNPN, CDR2 SVGIG (reference sequence). This CDR3 spans 11 amino acids. The CDR3 protein is CAWSEAYEQYF. Written as DNA, the CDR3 is TGTGCCTGGAGTGAGGCCTACGAGCAGTACTTC.

A single count supports this clone. J is TRBJ2-7 and V is TRBV6-8, with no clear D. Per the germline V gene, CDR1 is MNHGY and CDR2 is SAAAGT. The CDR3 has 10 residues. The V and J ends lost 11 bases and 3 bases respectively, with 8 bases between them. DNA of the CDR3: TGTGCCGCTGGAGACTACGAGCAGTACTTC. Its translation: CAAGDYEQYF.

The chain couples TRBV10-3 to TRBJ2-2; no reliable D call. The CDR3 is 15 amino acids. V was shortened by 4 bases and J by 3 bases, with 12 bases between the two germline ends. CDR1 ENHRY and CDR2 SYGVKD come from the germline V gene. CDR3 sequence reads: CAISGLGSDTGELFF. CDR3 bases: TGTGCCATCAGTGGATTAGGGTCGGACACCGGGGAGCTGTTTTTT.

The chain is built from TRBV9 and TRBJ2-3, with TRBD2 matching over 9 bases. V dropped 0 bases and J dropped 7; count of bases not matched to a gene: 6. The CDR3 contains 15 residues. Germline loops: CDR1 SGDLS, CDR2 YYNGEE. CDR3 DNA sequence: TGTGCCAGCAGCGTAGGCGCTAGCGGGGATCATACGCAGTATTTT. Its protein product is CASSVGASGDHTQYF.

The chain uses TRBV19 and TRBJ2-7; D not certain. Trimming shortened V by 5 bases and J by 3 bases, and 17 bases separated the two germline ends. The CDR3 runs 15 residues. CDR1 and CDR2 (germline): LNHDA, SQIVND (reference sequence). CDR3 nucleotides: TGTGCCAGTAGTCCGAGGACCAGGTCCGTCTACGAGCAGTACTTC. Protein sequence: CASSPRTRSVYEQYF.

The gene calls are TRBV19 and TRBJ2-7; TRBD1 aligns across 8 bases. This CDR3 is built from 17 residues. V shed 5 bases, J shed 2 bases, and the junction held 14 bases outside the gene matches. Germline V gives CDR1 LNHDA, CDR2 SQIVND (reference sequence). CDR3 region: CASSVLPGQGIAYEQYF. CDR3 sequence (DNA): TGTGCCAGTAGTGTCTTACCCGGACAGGGAATAGCCTACGAGCAGTACTTC.

The genes are TRBV27 and TRBJ2-1; 7 positions agree with TRBD2. There are 16 residues in the CDR3. J was trimmed by 7 bases and V by 7 bases; bases with no gene match: 16. CDR1 is MNHEY, CDR2 SMNVEV, per germline (reference sequence). The CDR3 DNA reads as TGTGCCAGCACCAAATTGGGATTGAGGGGAGGGAATGAGCAGTTCTTC. Protein: CASTKLGLRGGNEQFF.

The chain joins TRBV19 to TRBJ2-7, with 10 bases aligning to TRBD2. Germline values: CDR1 LNHDA, CDR2 SQIVND (reference sequence). The CDR3 consists of 15 residues. V lost 3 bases and J lost 3; bases outside the gene matches: 5. The CDR3 sequence is CASSISRLAGYEQYF. CDR3 nucleotides: TGTGCCAGTAGTATTTCCAGACTAGCGGGCTACGAGCAGTACTTC.

This chain connects TRBV6-5 to TRBJ1-1; tentatively, D is TRBD1 (5 bases). V lost 10 bases, J lost 2 bases, and 14 bases lay in between. Germline CDR1 MNHEY, CDR2 SVGAGI. The CDR3 has 13 amino acids. CDR3 DNA: TGTGCCATCAAGGTCCAGGGAAACACTGAAGCTTTCTTT. Protein: CAIKVQGNTEAFF.

V gene TRBV7-2 combines with J gene TRBJ1-1, with 10 bases identical to TRBD1. The germline V gene encodes CDR1 SGHTA and CDR2 FQGNSA. V shed 4 bases, J shed 8 bases, and the junction held 7 bases outside the gene matches. The CDR3 loop spans 14 amino acids. The CDR3 is CASSYSDRGREAFF. Written as DNA, the CDR3 is TGTGCCAGCAGCTACTCCGACAGGGGGCGAGAAGCTTTCTTT.

The gene calls are TRBV7-9 and TRBJ1-1; D not resolved. This CDR3 contains 13 residues. V was shortened by 0 bases and J by 4 bases, with 6 bases between the two germline ends. In germline, CDR1 is SEHNR, CDR2 FQNEAQ (reference sequence). In DNA, the CDR3 is TGTGCCAGCAGCTTAGCGGCGGTCACTGAAGCTTTCTTT. This encodes CASSLAAVTEAFF.

This clone was found a few times. V and J are TRBV10-3 and TRBJ1-5; D possibly corresponds to TRBD1 (5 bases). The germline V gene has CDR1 ENHRY and CDR2 SYGVKD. The V and J ends lost 8 bases and 7 bases respectively, with 21 bases between them. This CDR3 is 15 amino acids long. The CDR3 is CAIAGVWGVNQPQHF. Written as DNA, the CDR3 is TGTGCCATCGCGGGAGTGTGGGGCGTAAACCAGCCCCAGCATTTT.

The chain is built from TRBV7-9 and TRBJ2-2; 7 bases agree with TRBD1. J gave up 2 bases and V 6 bases, and 6 bases lay outside the gene matches. The germline V gene encodes CDR1 SEHNR and CDR2 FQNEAQ (reference sequence). CDR3 size: 15 residues. The CDR3, as DNA: TGTGCCAGCAGACGACAGGGAATCAACACCGGGGAGCTGTTTTTT. This gives the protein CASRRQGINTGELFF.

By frequency in the sample, this clone is medium-sized (0.01 to 0.1%). This sequence joins TRBV19 and TRBJ2-5; 9 bases line up with TRBD1. With 9 bases clipped from V and 4 bases from J, the junction kept 12 bases outside the gene matches. CDR1 and CDR2 from the germline V gene are LNHDA and SQIVND (reference sequence). The CDR3 is made up of 15 amino acids. The CDR3 coding sequence is TGTGCCAGCTCTGACGTTACAGGGGGCGCAGAGACCCAGTACTTC. This codes for CASSDVTGGAETQYF.

This clone was recorded a few times. The chain couples TRBV5-1 to TRBJ2-1, with D tentatively TRBD1 (5 bases). This CDR3 is 14 amino acids long. In germline, CDR1 is SGHRS, CDR2 YFSETQ. V dropped 2 bases and J dropped 5 bases, with 11 bases sitting between them. CDR3 amino acids: CASSLSRQNNEQFF. As DNA, the CDR3 is TGCGCCAGCAGCTTAAGCCGACAGAACAATGAGCAGTTCTTC.